The 20 T cell receptor beta chains below come from one sample, sequenced in a study of shared clonotypes between healthy human individuals. Method: immunoSEQ multiplex PCR; TCRdb's copy keeps in-frame clones and lacks some. The data contain millions of clones, approximately 92% of them singletons. The specimen was naive CD4+ T cells sorted from blood. As for subset: CD45RA+ positively selected. These receptors all come from a man younger than 35 in good health.

This rearrangement joins TRBV5-4 to TRBJ2-3; 10 positions match TRBD2. CDR3 length: 15 residues. Germline V lookup: CDR1 SGHNT, CDR2 YYREEE (reference sequence). The V and J ends lost 5 bases and 4 bases, in that order; junction bases with no gene match: 7. This chain's CDR3 is CASRFRTSGPDTQYF. The CDR3, as DNA: TGTGCCAGCAGATTTAGGACTAGCGGCCCAGATACGCAGTATTTT.

The chain joins TRBV4-1 to TRBJ2-3; 9 nucleotides align to TRBD2. Trimming at V came to 1 base and at J to 5 bases, leaving 10 bases not matched to a gene. The CDR3 runs to 17 residues. In germline, CDR1 is MGHRA, CDR2 YSYEKL. Here the CDR3 DNA reads TGCGCCAGCAGCCAAGGGATTAGCGGGAGCGGAGTAGATACGCAGTATTTT. The encoded protein is CASSQGISGSGVDTQYF.

The chain has TRBV30 and TRBJ2-3; 9 bases agree with TRBD2. V lost 0 bases to trimming and J lost 4 bases; unmatched junction nucleotides: 14. In germline, CDR1 is GTSNPN, CDR2 SVGIG (reference sequence). This CDR3 is built from 18 residues. The CDR3 sequence: CAWSVRGGRAQKSDTQYF. The DNA of the CDR3 is TGTGCCTGGAGTGTACGGGGCGGGAGGGCCCAAAAATCAGATACGCAGTATTTT.

The chain couples TRBV9 to TRBJ1-4; D remains unclear. The CDR3 is 14 residues long. V was pared by 3 bases and J by 4 bases, with 10 bases between. Germline-derived CDR1 and CDR2 are SGDLS and YYNGEE. CDR3 protein: CASSGAPFNEKLFF. The DNA of the CDR3 is TGTGCCAGCAGCGGCGCCCCCTTTAATGAAAAACTGTTTTTT.

This clone was found once. This chain joins TRBV5-5 and TRBJ2-7; D possibly matches TRBD1 or TRBD2 (5 bases each). There are 13 residues in the CDR3. The V and J ends lost 3 bases and 3 bases respectively, with 10 bases between them. Germline V gene sequence: CDR1 SGHKS, CDR2 YYEKEE (reference sequence). The CDR3 loop reads CASSSGPYYEQYF. Here the CDR3 DNA reads TGTGCCAGCAGCTCGGGACCATACTACGAGCAGTACTTC.

Remarks on this clone: One end of the junction varies from germline; a read error may be responsible. The V call is TRBV7-7, the J call TRBJ2-5, with TRBD2 matching over 11 bases. Per the germline V gene, CDR1 is SSHAT and CDR2 is FNYEAQ (reference sequence). CDR3 size: 16 residues. DNA of the CDR3: TGTGCTAGCAGCTTAGGGGGACTAGCGGCCCAAGAGACCCAGTACTTC. It translates to CASSLGGLAAQETQYF.

The genes are TRBV28 and TRBJ2-2; D not resolved. Germline CDR1 and CDR2: MDHEN and SYDVKM. The CDR3 contains 14 residues. Trimming shortened V by 5 bases and J by 0 bases, and 7 bases separated the two germline ends. This chain's CDR3 is CASSQTANTGELFF. Written as DNA, the CDR3 is TGTGCCAGCAGTCAGACTGCGAACACCGGGGAGCTGTTTTTT.

The rearrangement uses TRBV10-3 and TRBJ2-3; 16 bases align to TRBD2. Trimming cost V 7 bases and J 4 bases; bases outside gene matches: 8. Germline lookup yields CDR1 ENHRY and CDR2 SYGVKD. This CDR3 spans 17 amino acids. DNA for the CDR3: TGTGCCATCACCGGGACTAGCGGGAGGGCCTCGGCAGATACGCAGTATTTT. Protein: CAITGTSGRASADTQYF.

The chain is built from TRBV27 and TRBJ1-2; weak D call: TRBD1 (5 bases). V shed 2 bases and J shed 6 bases, with 10 bases lying between them. Germline V gives CDR1 MNHEY, CDR2 SMNVEV (reference sequence). The CDR3 runs to 13 residues. The chain's CDR3 is CASSLRGNDGYTF. CDR3 nucleotides: TGTGCCAGCAGTTTACGGGGCAATGATGGCTACACCTTC.

Worth noting for this clone: This specimen includes other DNA sequences encoding the same CDR3. DNA for the CDR3: TGTGCCATCAGTGACTTACGCTCCTACGAGCAGTACTTC. Protein: CAISDLRSYEQYF. The V and J genes are TRBV10-3 and TRBJ2-7; no definite D call. Trimming removed 3 bases from V and 0 bases from J, with 6 bases in between. Germline loops: CDR1 ENHRY, CDR2 SYGVKD. The CDR3 is 13 residues long.

The CDR3, as DNA: TGTGCCAGCAGTGTGGGTCCCGAGGGGACTGAAGCTTTCTTT. It translates to CASSVGPEGTEAFF. This sequence joins TRBV2 and TRBJ1-1; possible D gene TRBD1, 5 bases. CDR3 size: 14 residues. Germline V gene data show CDR1 as SNHLY and CDR2 as FYNNEI. V lost 4 bases and J lost 5, with 14 bases in between. The full variable domain, completed using reference TRBV2 and TRBJ1-1, is EPEVTQTPSHQVTQMGQEVILRCVPISNHLYFYWYRQILGQKVEFLVSFYNNEISEKSEIFDDQFSVERPDGSNFTLKIRSTKLEDSAMYFCASSVGPEGTEAFFGQGTRLTVV.

J is TRBJ2-3 and V is TRBV19; 11 bases match TRBD1. CDR1 and CDR2 (germline): LNHDA, SQIVND (reference sequence). Unmatched junction bases numbered 6, after V lost 5 bases and J lost 5 bases. The CDR3 extends over 15 amino acids. This CDR3 is CASSDPGTGGDTQYF. CDR3 bases: TGTGCCAGTAGTGACCCCGGGACAGGGGGAGATACGCAGTATTTT.

J is TRBJ1-4 and V is TRBV4-1; 8 bases agree with TRBD1. V shed 1 base and J 4 bases; nucleotides not matched to a gene: 8. CDR1 is MGHRA, CDR2 YSYEKL, per germline. There are 17 residues in the CDR3. The CDR3 DNA sequence: TGCGCCAGCAGCCAAGCTGGACTGACAGGGGTTAATGAAAAACTGTTTTTT. It codes for CASSQAGLTGVNEKLFF.

The chain links TRBV7-2 to TRBJ2-3, with 8 bases that match TRBD2. With 3 bases clipped from V and 0 bases from J, the junction kept 2 bases outside the gene matches. The CDR3 sequence is 15 residues long. Germline V gives CDR1 SGHTA, CDR2 FQGNSA. CDR3 in DNA: TGTGCCAGCAGCTTCACTAGCGGAAGCACAGATACGCAGTATTTT. This codes for CASSFTSGSTDTQYF.

This sequence joins TRBV30 and TRBJ2-3; 11 bases fit TRBD2. The CDR3 totals 16 residues. Germline CDR1 GTSNPN, CDR2 SVGIG (reference sequence). The J segment lost 2 bases and the V segment lost 2 bases, leaving 6 bases of the junction unmatched. The CDR3 coding sequence is TGTGCCTGGAGTATGGGACTAGCGGCCCTCACAGATACGCAGTATTTT. Protein: CAWSMGLAALTDTQYF.

The chain joins TRBV18 to TRBJ1-3, with TRBD1 matching 7 bases. From germline, CDR1 is KGHSH and CDR2 LQKENI. V dropped 2 bases and J dropped 4; count of bases not matched to a gene: 8. The length of the CDR3 is 16 residues. The CDR3 DNA sequence: TGTGCCAGCTCACCAACAGGGGAAGTGCGAGGAAACACCATATATTTT. Its protein product is CASSPTGEVRGNTIYF.

The genes are TRBV4-3 and TRBJ2-1; 8 bases are shared with TRBD2. Germline CDR1 LGHNA, CDR2 YSLEER. Germline trimming cut 4 bases from V and 6 bases from J; bases unmatched to any gene: 17. The CDR3 runs to 18 residues. The CDR3 loop is CASSPGRIGAGVSNEQFF. CDR3 DNA sequence: TGCGCCAGCAGCCCAGGTCGGATTGGAGCGGGAGTATCCAATGAGCAGTTCTTC.

The genes are TRBV30 and TRBJ1-5; tentative D call: TRBD1 (5 bases). This CDR3 is built from 13 residues. Germline V gives CDR1 GTSNPN, CDR2 SVGIG (reference sequence). Trimming stripped 3 bases from V and 4 bases from J, with 10 bases between. This CDR3 reads CAWRKGRNQPQHF. CDR3 DNA sequence: TGTGCCTGGAGAAAGGGACGTAATCAGCCCCAGCATTTT. The full variable domain, with the rest looked up from reference TRBV30 and TRBJ1-5, is SQTIHQWPATLVQPVGSPLSLECTVEGTSNPNLYWYRQAAGRGLQLLFYSVGIGQISSEVPQNLSASRPQDRQFILSSKKLLLSDSGFYLCAWRKGRNQPQHFGDGTRLSIL.

The V and J genes are TRBV30 and TRBJ1-6; 9 positions agree with TRBD1. This CDR3 comprises 16 residues. V was pared by 6 bases and J by 0 bases, with 6 bases of the junction left unmatched. The germline V gene has CDR1 GTSNPN and CDR2 SVGIG (reference sequence). The CDR3 DNA follows: TGTGCCTGCCCCGGGACAGGGAGCTCCTATAATTCACCCCTCCACTTT. Amino acids: CACPGTGSSYNSPLHF.

The sample holds one count of this clone. The chain links TRBV13 to TRBJ1-4, with D perhaps TRBD1 (6 bases). The CDR3 is made up of 13 amino acids. Trimming stripped 3 bases from V and 8 bases from J, with 10 bases between. Germline V lookup: CDR1 PRHDT, CDR2 FYEKMQ (reference sequence). As DNA, the CDR3 is TGTGCCAGCAGCTTCCGGGACACAGAAAAACTGTTTTTT. The encoded protein is CASSFRDTEKLFF. Full variable domain (rest looked up from reference TRBV13 and TRBJ1-4): AAGVIQSPRHLIKEKRETATLKCYPIPRHDTVYWYQQGPGQDPQFLISFYEKMQSDKGSIPDRFSAQQFSDYHSELNMSSLELGDSALYFCASSFRDTEKLFFGSGTQLSVL.